The clone carrying this T cell receptor beta chain was observed many times. Generated by immunoSEQ multiplex PCR, the TCRdb table keeps only in-frame clones and is missing some. The sample comprises 200,000 or so clones, roughly 88% of which are singletons, and under 4% rests with the top ten. CDR1 is LNHDA and CDR2 is SQIVND in the germline V gene (reference sequence). Trimming cost V 3 bases and J 0 bases, with 13 bases left between them. The CDR3 is 16 residues long. This entry is derived from a study of blood T cell repertoires in COVID-19. Background on the study: Samples taken during acute and convalescent COVID-19 were collected in the United States, Italy and Spain.

The chain is built from TRBV19 and TRBJ2-3, with D unresolved. The receptor was isolated from a woman in her thirties or forties with acute COVID-19. Sequencing input: PBMCs or T cells enriched from blood (not recorded which). The CDR3 spells CASSIGTGTSTDTQYF. In DNA form, the CDR3 reads TGTGCCAGTAGTATCGGTACCGGTACTAGCACAGATACGCAGTATTTT.